This T cell receptor beta chain was recorded in a study of blood T cells in healthy people across ages. At least 6 micrograms of total RNA were extracted per sample. Trimming took off 7 bases at V and 0 bases at J, with 15 bases between the two ends. The CDR3 totals 15 residues. CDR1 is ENHRY, CDR2 SYGVKD, per germline. This clonotype was picked up many times. PCR was performed a second time for roughly 7 to 11 cycles using a sample-barcoded 5' primer and a J-beta primer mix. Via MiXCR, TCRdb re-called the 5' RACE reads, giving one row per CDR3 protein. The sample has roughly 1,000,000 distinct CDR3 sequences; roughly a quarter are singletons. The same data also went into a second study, on T cells of mothers and their children. As that report states: Material was donated by three healthy Caucasian mothers and their six children. Compared with unrelated pairs, related mother-child pairs had slightly higher, non-significant overlap.

Material for sequencing was blood. This TCR came from a girl between 2 and 10 years old in good health. V gene TRBV10-3 combines with J gene TRBJ1-1, with D possibly being TRBD1 (6 bases). CDR3 amino acids: CAITRGQGMNTEAFF. The CDR3 bases are TGTGCCATCACCAGGGGCCAGGGCATGAACACTGAAGCTTTCTTT.